The present T cell receptor (beta chain) was sequenced within a study of memory CD4+ T cells and cytomegalovirus serostatus. The wider study: Donors were healthy Belgian adults, several CMV seropositive and fewer than 30 seronegative. General study points: Suggested: most of the CMV-linked TCR signature lies in CD4+ memory cells.

Germline trimming cut 6 bases from V and 6 bases from J; bases unmatched to any gene: 13. The CDR3 runs 15 residues. The germline CDR1 and CDR2 sequences are MNHEY and SMNVEV (reference sequence). The method was immunoSEQ multiplex PCR; TCRdb's version includes in-frame clones alone and lacks a portion of them. This table holds some 26,000 clones, about 80% found once. Single viable CD3+CD4+CD8-CD45RO+ cells were sorted as the memory CD4+ T cells. To note about this clone: Antigen: not known.

The sequenced sample consisted of memory CD4+ T cells from blood. The clonotype originates from an adult in good health and CMV-seronegative. The chain couples TRBV27 to TRBJ2-7; 8 nucleotides match TRBD1. The CDR3 coding sequence is TGTGCCAGCAGCCTTTCGGACAGGGTAAGGGGCGAGCAGTACTTC. It encodes CASSLSDRVRGEQYF.